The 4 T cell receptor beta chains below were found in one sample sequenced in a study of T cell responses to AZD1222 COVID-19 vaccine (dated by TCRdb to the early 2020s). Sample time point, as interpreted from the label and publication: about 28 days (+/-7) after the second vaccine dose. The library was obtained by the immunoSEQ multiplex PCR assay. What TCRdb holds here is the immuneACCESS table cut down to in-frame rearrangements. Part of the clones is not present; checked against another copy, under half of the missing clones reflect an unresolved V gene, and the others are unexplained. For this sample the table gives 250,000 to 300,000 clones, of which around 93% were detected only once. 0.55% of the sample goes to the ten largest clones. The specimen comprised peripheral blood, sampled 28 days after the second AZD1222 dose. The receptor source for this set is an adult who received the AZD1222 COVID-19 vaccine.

CDR3 in DNA: TGTGCCTGGACGGTGGGAAACACCATATATTTT. Translation gives CAWTVGNTIYF. The chain is built from TRBV30 and TRBJ1-3, with D unresolved. The CDR3 loop spans 11 amino acids. Germline-derived CDR1 and CDR2 are GTSNPN and SVGIG (reference sequence). Trimming removed 4 bases from V and 4 bases from J, with 5 bases in between. The complete variable domain, with remaining parts taken from reference TRBV30 and TRBJ1-3, reads SQTIHQWPATLVQPVGSPLSLECTVEGTSNPNLYWYRQAAGRGLQLLFYSVGIGQISSEVPQNLSASRPQDRQFILSSKKLLLSDSGFYLCAWTVGNTIYFGEGSWLTVV.

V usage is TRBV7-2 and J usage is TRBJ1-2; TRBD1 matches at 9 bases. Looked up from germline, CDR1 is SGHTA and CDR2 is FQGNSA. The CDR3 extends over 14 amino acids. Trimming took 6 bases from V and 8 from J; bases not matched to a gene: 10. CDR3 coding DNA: TGTGCCAGCAGGTTGGACAGGGGAGTAGGGGGCTACACCTTC. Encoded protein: CASRLDRGVGGYTF.

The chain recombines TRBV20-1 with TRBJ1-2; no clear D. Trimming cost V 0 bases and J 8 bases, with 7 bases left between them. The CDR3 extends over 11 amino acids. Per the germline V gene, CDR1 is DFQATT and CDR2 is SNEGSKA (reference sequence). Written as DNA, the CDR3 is TGCAGTGCTAGAGATATCGGAGGCTACACCTTC. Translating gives CSARDIGGYTF.

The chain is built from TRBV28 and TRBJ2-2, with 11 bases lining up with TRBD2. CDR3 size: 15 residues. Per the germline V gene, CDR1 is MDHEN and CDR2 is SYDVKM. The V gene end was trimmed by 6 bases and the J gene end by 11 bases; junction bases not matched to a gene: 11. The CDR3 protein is CASSLGFLAGGELFF. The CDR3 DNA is TGTGCCAGCAGCCTAGGTTTCCTAGCGGGAGGAGAGCTGTTTTTT.